The rows below give T cell receptor beta chains drawn from one sample of a study of blood T cell repertoires in COVID-19. The assay was immunoSEQ multiplex PCR, and TCRdb's table has in-frame clones only and misses some. The sample lists 300,000 to 450,000 clones, 85% occurring once. Sequenced input: peripheral blood. The receptors were sampled from a woman aged 18-30 years with acute or convalescent COVID-19. Each CDR3 is given with its conserved first and last residue. The order of the fields is D gene, J gene, V gene, clone size, CDR3 DNA, CDR3 protein. D genes are given only for firm matches. The size of a clone is reported for some rows only, either as once, few or many, or as a class for expanded clones.

D: -
J: TRBJ1-2
V: TRBV29-1
size: -
DNA: TGCAGCGTTGACGTACAGGAGAAGTATGGCTACACCTTC
CDR3: CSVDVQEKYGYTF

D: TRBD2
J: TRBJ2-1
V: TRBV11-2
size: -
DNA: TGTGCCAGCACCTCTCGGGAGGGGCCCTACAATGAGCAGTTCTTC
CDR3: CASTSREGPYNEQFF

D: TRBD2
J: TRBJ2-7
V: TRBV5-1
size: -
DNA: TGCGCCAGCAGCTCCACTAGCGGGGAAGGCTACGAGCAGTACTTC
CDR3: CASSSTSGEGYEQYF

D: -
J: TRBJ1-3
V: TRBV3-1/TRBV3-2
size: -
DNA: TGTGCCAGCAGCCAAGAGGGGTCGGGGGACACCATATATTTT
CDR3: CASSQEGSGDTIYF

D: -
J: TRBJ1-2
V: TRBV6-6
size: few
DNA: TGTGCCAGCAGTTACTTACAGGAGACCTATGGCTACACCTTC
CDR3: CASSYLQETYGYTF

D: -
J: TRBJ1-1
V: TRBV7-2
size: -
DNA: TGTGCCAGCAGCCTAGGACTAACAGGGAGCACTGAAGCTTTCTTT
CDR3: CASSLGLTGSTEAFF

D: TRBD1
J: TRBJ2-7
V: TRBV7-2
size: -
DNA: TGTGCCAGCAGCTTGGGGGACAGGCCTTACGAGCAGTACTTC
CDR3: CASSLGDRPYEQYF

D: TRBD1
J: TRBJ2-3
V: TRBV7-9
size: -
DNA: TGTGCCAGCAGCCGGCTCCGGGACAGGGGGGCGACAGATACGCAGTATTTT
CDR3: CASSRLRDRGATDTQYF

D: TRBD1
J: TRBJ1-5
V: TRBV6-5
size: -
DNA: TGTGCCAGCAGTCGCCAAGGACAGGGAAATCAGCCCCAGCATTTT
CDR3: CASSRQGQGNQPQHF

D: -
J: TRBJ1-1
V: TRBV12-3/TRBV12-4
size: -
DNA: TGTGCCAGCAGCTACCTCACTGAAGCTTTCTTT
CDR3: CASSYLTEAFF

D: TRBD1
J: TRBJ1-4
V: TRBV9
size: -
DNA: TGTGCCAGCAGCGTCACAGGGGGAAAACTGTTTTTT
CDR3: CASSVTGGKLFF

D: -
J: TRBJ1-1
V: TRBV12-3/TRBV12-4
size: few
DNA: TGTGCCAGCAGTCAGGGGAACACTGAAGCTTTCTTT
CDR3: CASSQGNTEAFF

D: TRBD2
J: TRBJ2-7
V: TRBV7-9
size: -
DNA: TGTGCCAGCAGCTTAAGCCTAGCGGTCTCCTACGAGCAGTACTTC
CDR3: CASSLSLAVSYEQYF

D: -
J: TRBJ1-6
V: TRBV6-1
size: once
DNA: TGTGCCAGCAGTGAATGGGCAACAGGGCTCTCCTATAATTCACCCCTCCACTTT
CDR3: CASSEWATGLSYNSPLHF

D: TRBD2
J: TRBJ2-7
V: TRBV11-2
size: -
DNA: TGTGCCAGCAGCATTACGACTAGCGGGAGGGCCTCAGAGTACTTC
CDR3: CASSITTSGRASEYF

D: -
J: TRBJ1-5
V: TRBV2
size: -
DNA: TGTGCCAGCAGTCCTTGGGGAGGGCGGGACAATCAGCCCCAGCATTTT
CDR3: CASSPWGGRDNQPQHF

D: -
J: TRBJ2-7
V: TRBV29-1
size: -
DNA: TGCAGCGCCGTCTGGGTAGCTGGCCACGAGCAGTACTTC
CDR3: CSAVWVAGHEQYF

D: TRBD2
J: TRBJ2-7
V: TRBV10-3
size: once
DNA: TGTGCCATCAGTGAGTCGGCTAGCGGGAACTACGAGCAGTACTTC
CDR3: CAISESASGNYEQYF

D: -
J: TRBJ1-1
V: TRBV24-1
size: -
DNA: TGTGCCACCAGTGAAGGTAGGGCGTCAGGGAGGGCTGAAGCTTTCTTT
CDR3: CATSEGRASGRAEAFF

D: TRBD2
J: TRBJ2-5
V: TRBV11-2
size: -
DNA: TGTGCCAGCAGCTGGTCTAGCGGGGGACCGCAAGAGACCCAGTACTTC
CDR3: CASSWSSGGPQETQYF

D: -
J: TRBJ1-5
V: TRBV28
size: once
DNA: TGTGCCAGCAGTTTTGAGGGCCGCTACATCGTAGCCCAGCATTTT
CDR3: CASSFEGRYIVAQHF

D: -
J: TRBJ2-7
V: TRBV2
size: -
DNA: TGTGCCAGCAGTGAAGCCGGCTACGAGCAGTACTTC
CDR3: CASSEAGYEQYF

D: TRBD1
J: TRBJ1-2
V: TRBV12-5
size: -
DNA: TGTGCTAGTGCGAAAACACAGGGGGCGCCCTATGGCTACACCTTC
CDR3: CASAKTQGAPYGYTF

D: TRBD1
J: TRBJ1-1
V: TRBV5-4
size: -
DNA: TGTGCCAGCAGCGCGACAGGGGGCGTTGATACTGAAGCTTTCTTT
CDR3: CASSATGGVDTEAFF

D: -
J: TRBJ2-2
V: TRBV7-3
size: -
DNA: TGTGCCAGCAGCTTTGGCAGGGGGAACACCGGGGAGCTGTTTTTT
CDR3: CASSFGRGNTGELFF

D: -
J: TRBJ1-5
V: TRBV19
size: -
DNA: TGTGCCAGTAGTACTAGACAGATCAATCAGCCCCAGCATTTT
CDR3: CASSTRQINQPQHF

D: -
J: TRBJ2-1
V: TRBV2
size: -
DNA: TGTGCCAGCAGTGTTACTAGACGCGAGCAGTTCTTC
CDR3: CASSVTRREQFF